These 26 T cell receptor beta chains were sequenced from one sample in a study of neoadjuvant anti-PD-1 for oral cavity cancer. Time point indicated: after neoadjuvant nivolumab, at surgical resection. Sequencing was performed with immunoSEQ multiplex PCR; in TCRdb, only in-frame clones are kept and a portion is missing. The table shows tens of thousands of clones, with about 36% occurring only once. The sample here was tumor tissue, taken after nivolumab (anti-PD-1) treatment. These TCRs come from a person aged 35-79 years with oral cavity squamous cell carcinoma.

The chain employs TRBV10-3 and TRBJ2-7; either TRBD1 or TRBD2 may supply D (5 bases each). This CDR3 spans 13 amino acids. Trimming cost V 6 bases and J 0 bases, with 9 bases left between them. Per the germline V gene, CDR1 is ENHRY and CDR2 is SYGVKD. CDR3 sequence reads: CAIRGTDSYEQYF. The CDR3 bases are TGTGCCATCAGGGGGACGGACTCCTACGAGCAGTACTTC.

This clone was counted a few times. The chain carries TRBV19 and TRBJ2-5, with 12 bases matching TRBD2. The germline gives CDR1 LNHDA, CDR2 SQIVND (reference sequence). Trimming at V came to 6 bases and at J to 4 bases, leaving 9 bases not matched to a gene. CDR3 length: 16 residues. The CDR3 region has the DNA TGTGCCAGTAGCTCGACTAGCGGGGGCCTGACAGAGACCCAGTACTTC. Translated, it gives CASSSTSGGLTETQYF.

The chain has TRBV20-1 and TRBJ1-4; D might be TRBD1 (5 bases). V shed 5 bases and J shed 10 bases, with 11 bases lying between them. CDR1 and CDR2 from the germline V gene are DFQATT and SNEGSKA (reference sequence). There are 11 residues in the CDR3. The CDR3 sequence: CSAQGQVKLFF. CDR3 bases: TGCAGTGCTCAGGGTCAGGTAAAACTGTTTTTT.

In regard to this clone: Additional DNA sequences in this sample encode the identical CDR3. The V and J genes are TRBV6-5 and TRBJ2-7; no definite D call. This CDR3 is 12 amino acids long. CDR1 is MNHEY and CDR2 is SVGAGI in the germline V gene. V was shortened by 5 bases and J by 3 bases, with 8 bases between the two germline ends. In nucleotides, the CDR3 is TGTGCCAGCAGTCCCGACGGCTACGAGCAGTACTTC. Its translation: CASSPDGYEQYF.

The rearrangement uses TRBV18 and TRBJ1-1, with TRBD1 as a possible D gene (5 bases). The CDR3 is 13 amino acids. Germline V gene data show CDR1 as KGHSH and CDR2 as LQKENI. Trimming removed 8 bases from V and 5 bases from J, with 15 bases in between. This chain's CDR3 is CASQRGVETEAFF. The CDR3 DNA reads TGTGCCAGCCAACGGGGGGTTGAGACTGAAGCTTTCTTT.

V and J are TRBV28 and TRBJ1-6; TRBD1 might be the D (5 bases). Germline V gene lookup returns CDR1 MDHEN and CDR2 SYDVKM. CDR3 length equals 15 residues. V was cut by 2 bases and J by 3 bases, with 8 bases left in between. The CDR3 region is CASSLGGNYNSPLHF. The DNA for the CDR3 is TGTGCCAGCAGTTTAGGGGGAAACTATAATTCACCCCTCCACTTT. Full variable domain (rest looked up from reference TRBV28 and TRBJ1-6): DVKVTQSSRYLVKRTGEKVFLECVQDMDHENMFWYRQDPGLGLRLIYFSYDVKMKEKGDIPEGYSVSREKKERFSLILESASTNQTSMYLCASSLGGNYNSPLHFGNGTRLTVT.

This clone was observed a few times. CDR3 residues: CASSLAASNEKLFF. The CDR3 DNA follows: TGTGCCAGCAGCTTAGCGGCCTCTAATGAAAAACTGTTTTTT. This sequence joins TRBV5-4 and TRBJ1-4, with D unresolved. Germline CDR1 reads SGHNT; CDR2 reads YYREEE (reference sequence). V was trimmed by 2 bases and J by 3 bases, leaving 8 bases between them. This CDR3 region has 14 residues.

This sequence joins TRBV5-1 and TRBJ2-7; D is tentatively TRBD1 or TRBD2 (5 bases each). V was trimmed by 1 base and J by 2 bases, leaving 13 bases between them. Germline CDR1 SGHRS, CDR2 YFSETQ. This CDR3 has 15 amino acids. For the CDR3, the DNA is TGCGCCAGCAGCTTGCGGGGCGCTCCCCCCTACGAGCAGTACTTC. It specifies CASSLRGAPPYEQYF.

This rearrangement joins TRBV28 to TRBJ1-5, with TRBD1 matching over 7 bases. The germline gives CDR1 MDHEN, CDR2 SYDVKM. The CDR3 is 15 amino acids. Unmatched junction bases numbered 7, after V lost 4 bases and J lost 4 bases. CDR3 loop: CASSSPGGGNQPQHF. In nucleotides, the CDR3 is TGTGCCAGCAGTTCCCCAGGGGGGGGAAATCAGCCCCAGCATTTT.

The CDR3 DNA reads as TGTGCCAGCAGTCGGGACAGGGGGGCCAACGAGCAGTACTTC. This translates into CASSRDRGANEQYF. The chain has TRBV27 and TRBJ2-7, with 11 nucleotides matching TRBD1. Trimming cost V 5 bases and J 5 bases; bases outside gene matches: 5. Germline CDR1 MNHEY, CDR2 SMNVEV (reference sequence). The CDR3 contains 14 residues.

V usage is TRBV6-5 and J usage is TRBJ2-3; maybe TRBD2 (6 bases). V was shortened by 2 bases and J by 12 bases, with 9 bases between the two germline ends. The CDR3 is made up of 11 amino acids. The V gene's germline CDR1 is MNHEY and CDR2 SVGAGI. CDR3 residues: CASSYAGKQYF. The CDR3 DNA follows: TGTGCCAGCAGTTACGCGGGAAAACAGTATTTT.

V usage is TRBV7-3 and J usage is TRBJ2-7, with D perhaps matching TRBD2 (7 bases). CDR3 length equals 15 residues. Trimming cost V 2 bases and J 4 bases, with 15 bases left between them. Germline CDR1 reads SGHTA; CDR2 reads FQGTGA. This chain's CDR3 is CASSLGPGEGYEQYF. CDR3 nucleotide sequence: TGTGCCAGCAGCTTAGGCCCAGGGGAGGGGTACGAGCAGTACTTC.

The chain employs TRBV19 and TRBJ1-2; D is ambiguous. The CDR3 spans 12 residues. Germline values: CDR1 LNHDA, CDR2 SQIVND (reference sequence). The V end lost 10 bases, the J end lost 2 bases, and 11 bases lay between the germline ends. This CDR3 is CATGPPNYGYTF. As DNA, the CDR3 is TGTGCCACCGGACCGCCAAACTATGGCTACACCTTC.

This clone was counted many times. The J gene is TRBJ2-7, the V gene TRBV5-1; 15 bases align to TRBD2. Germline CDR1 SGHRS, CDR2 YFSETQ. Trimming at V came to 2 bases and at J to 3 bases, leaving 9 bases not matched to a gene. The CDR3 runs 18 residues. The CDR3 loop reads CASSFRGLAGGRSYEQYF. CDR3 in DNA: TGCGCCAGCAGCTTCCGAGGACTAGCGGGAGGGCGGAGCTACGAGCAGTACTTC. The variable domain in full, with the rest retrieved from reference TRBV5-1 and TRBJ2-7, is KAGVTQTPRYLIKTRGQQVTLSCSPISGHRSVSWYQQTPGQGLQFLFEYFSETQRNKGNFPGRFSGRQFSNSRSEMNVSTLELGDSALYLCASSFRGLAGGRSYEQYFGPGTRLTVT.

This clone was observed at least ten times. J is TRBJ1-1 and V is TRBV30, with TRBD1 matching over 8 bases. V was clipped by 2 bases and J by 10 bases; unmatched bases: 9. Germline-derived CDR1 and CDR2 are GTSNPN and SVGIG (reference sequence). The CDR3 loop spans 13 amino acids. CDR3 coding DNA: TGTGCCTGGAGTACCGTCCAGGGGGCGCGAGCTTTCTTT. It specifies CAWSTVQGARAFF.

In its sample, this clone ranks as medium-sized. V is TRBV2 and J is TRBJ1-5; D is ambiguous. The CDR3 has 14 residues. The germline CDR1 and CDR2 sequences are SNHLY and FYNNEI. V was trimmed by 6 bases and J by 0 bases, leaving 9 bases between them. The CDR3 here is CASSSEDSNQPQHF. The DNA for the CDR3 is TGTGCCAGCAGCTCGGAGGATAGCAATCAGCCCCAGCATTTT.

The chain has TRBV27 and TRBJ2-7; D gene ambiguous. Germline V CDR1 and CDR2: MNHEY, SMNVEV (reference sequence). The CDR3 totals 14 residues. The ends were cut back, 6 bases at V and 2 bases at J, with 14 bases in the middle. In nucleotides, the CDR3 is TGTGCCAGCAGGCCCCTCCCGGTAACCTACGAGCAGTACTTC. Translation: CASRPLPVTYEQYF.

This clone came up once. V is TRBV18 and J is TRBJ2-7; unclear D gene. V dropped 2 bases and J dropped 6 bases, with 8 bases sitting between them. The CDR3 runs to 12 residues. Germline lookup yields CDR1 KGHSH and CDR2 LQKENI. CDR3 nucleotide sequence: TGTGCCAGCTCACCAGATAGCCGCGAGCAGTACTTC. This gives the protein CASSPDSREQYF.

This clone appeared a few times. This rearrangement joins TRBV6-6 to TRBJ1-2; perhaps TRBD1 as D (5 bases). From germline, CDR1 is MNHNY and CDR2 SVGAGI (reference sequence). The CDR3 sequence is 16 residues long. Deletions cut 0 bases from V and 4 bases from J, with 15 bases between. As DNA, the CDR3 is TGTGCCAGCAGTTACTCCGGGGGTCCGCAGGGCTATGGCTACACCTTC. The encoded protein is CASSYSGGPQGYGYTF.

The chain couples TRBV7-3 to TRBJ2-2; D unclear. The CDR3 consists of 13 residues. The ends were cut back, 3 bases at V and 6 bases at J, with 8 bases in the middle. Germline loops: CDR1 SGHTA, CDR2 FQGTGA. The CDR3 is CASSFYYPGELFF. DNA for the CDR3: TGTGCCAGCAGCTTTTATTATCCCGGGGAGCTGTTTTTT.

This clone was seen only a few times. The J gene is TRBJ1-2, the V gene TRBV7-9; D possibly corresponds to TRBD1 (5 bases). V was trimmed by 1 base and J by 4 bases, leaving 13 bases between them. Germline CDR1 and CDR2: SEHNR and FQNEAQ (reference sequence). The CDR3 runs 15 residues. The CDR3 DNA reads TGTGCCAGCAGCTTAGAAGGGACCTCGGCCTATGGCTACACCTTC. As protein: CASSLEGTSAYGYTF.

This clone was observed a few times. The chain links TRBV6-4 to TRBJ2-1; 9 positions match TRBD2. With 4 bases clipped from V and 9 bases from J, the junction kept 10 bases outside the gene matches. This CDR3 comprises 15 residues. CDR1 MRHNA and CDR2 SNTAGT come from the germline V gene. The CDR3 bases are TGTGCCAGCAGTGTCAGACTAGCGGAGTGGGGTGAGCAGTTCTTC. Translating it yields CASSVRLAEWGEQFF.

This clone was seen a few times. The chain recombines TRBV9 with TRBJ2-5; 10 positions match TRBD1. V lost 3 bases to trimming and J lost 5 bases; unmatched junction nucleotides: 10. The germline V gene encodes CDR1 SGDLS and CDR2 YYNGEE. This CDR3 region has 16 residues. The CDR3 here is CASSGGMTGGVETQYF. The DNA for the CDR3 is TGTGCCAGCAGCGGAGGGATGACAGGGGGCGTGGAGACCCAGTACTTC.

This clone was detected only a few times. The rearrangement links TRBV19 to TRBJ1-2; no firm D call. From germline, CDR1 is LNHDA and CDR2 SQIVND (reference sequence). The V gene lost 3 bases and the J gene lost 5 bases, with 16 bases spanning the gap. The CDR3 has 15 residues. This CDR3 reads CASSIQLASVYGYTF. The CDR3 DNA reads as TGTGCCAGTAGTATTCAGCTAGCCTCCGTGTATGGCTACACCTTC.

Many counts were recorded for this clone. The chain uses TRBV9 and TRBJ1-1, with D possibly matching TRBD1 (6 bases). This CDR3 has 13 amino acids. CDR1 and CDR2 from the germline V gene are SGDLS and YYNGEE. Trimming cost V 0 bases and J 4 bases, with 7 bases left between them. As DNA, the CDR3 is TGTGCCAGCAGCGTAGGACAGGCCACTGAAGCTTTCTTT. It encodes CASSVGQATEAFF.

This rearrangement joins TRBV6-5 to TRBJ1-1, with D possibly matching TRBD1 (6 bases). Trimming cost V 7 bases and J 0 bases, with 18 bases left between them. Germline CDR1 reads MNHEY; CDR2 reads SVGAGI. The CDR3 runs to 16 residues. The CDR3 coding sequence is TGTGCCAGCAAATACTCCGCTGGACAGATGAACACTGAAGCTTTCTTT. Translation gives CASKYSAGQMNTEAFF.